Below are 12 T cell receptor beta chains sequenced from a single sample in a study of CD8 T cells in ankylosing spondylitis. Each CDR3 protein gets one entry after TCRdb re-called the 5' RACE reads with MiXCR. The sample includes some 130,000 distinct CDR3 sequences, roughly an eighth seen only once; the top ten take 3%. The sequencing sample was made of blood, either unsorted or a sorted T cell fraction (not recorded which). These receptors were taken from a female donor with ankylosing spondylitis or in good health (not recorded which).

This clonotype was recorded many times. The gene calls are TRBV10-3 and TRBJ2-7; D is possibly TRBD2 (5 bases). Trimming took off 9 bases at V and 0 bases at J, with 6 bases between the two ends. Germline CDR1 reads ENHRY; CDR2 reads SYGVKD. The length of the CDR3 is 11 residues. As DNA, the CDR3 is TGTGCCATGGGGAGCTCCTACGAGCAGTACTTC. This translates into CAMGSSYEQYF.

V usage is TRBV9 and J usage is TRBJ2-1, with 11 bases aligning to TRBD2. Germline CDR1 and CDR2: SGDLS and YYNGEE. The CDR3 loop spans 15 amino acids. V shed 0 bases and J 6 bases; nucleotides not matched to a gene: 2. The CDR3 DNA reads TGTGCCAGCAGCGTAGTTACTAGCGGGGGCAATGAGCAGTTCTTC. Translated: CASSVVTSGGNEQFF.

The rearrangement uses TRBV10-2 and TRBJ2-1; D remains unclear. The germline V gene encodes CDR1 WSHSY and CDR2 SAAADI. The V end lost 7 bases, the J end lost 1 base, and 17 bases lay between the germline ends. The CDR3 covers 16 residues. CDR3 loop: CASTDRSFLSYNEQFF. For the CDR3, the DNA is TGCGCCAGCACGGACCGAAGTTTTCTTTCCTACAATGAGCAGTTCTTC.

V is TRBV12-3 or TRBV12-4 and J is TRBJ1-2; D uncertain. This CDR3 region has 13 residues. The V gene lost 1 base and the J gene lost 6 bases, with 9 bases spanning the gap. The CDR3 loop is CASSLGGLHGYTF. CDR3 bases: TGTGCCAGCAGTTTAGGAGGTCTCCATGGCTACACCTTC.

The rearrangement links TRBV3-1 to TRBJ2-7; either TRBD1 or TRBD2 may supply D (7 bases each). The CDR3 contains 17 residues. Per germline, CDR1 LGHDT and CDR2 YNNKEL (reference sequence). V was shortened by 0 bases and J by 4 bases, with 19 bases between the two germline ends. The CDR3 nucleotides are TGTGCCAGCAGCCAAGAGGCGGCCAACAGGGGACTATACGAGCAGTACTTC. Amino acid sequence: CASSQEAANRGLYEQYF.

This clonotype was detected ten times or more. CDR3: CASSLGLGNTEAFF. In DNA, the CDR3 is TGTGCCAGCAGCTTAGGTCTAGGGAACACTGAAGCTTTCTTT. The chain uses TRBV7-9 and TRBJ1-1; D unresolved. V lost 1 base and J lost 1, with 7 bases in between. Germline V lookup: CDR1 SEHNR, CDR2 FQNEAQ (reference sequence). The CDR3 sequence is 14 residues long. Complete variable domain (other parts from reference TRBV7-9 and TRBJ1-1): DTGVSQNPRHKITKRGQNVTFRCDPISEHNRLYWYRQTLGQGPEFLTYFQNEAQLEKSRLLSDRFSAERPKGSFSTLEIQRTEQGDSAMYLCASSLGLGNTEAFFGQGTRLTVV.

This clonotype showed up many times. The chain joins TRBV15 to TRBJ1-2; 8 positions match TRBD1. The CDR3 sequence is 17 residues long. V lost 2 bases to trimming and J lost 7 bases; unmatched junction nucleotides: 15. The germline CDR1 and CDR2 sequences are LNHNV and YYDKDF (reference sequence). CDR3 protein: CATSRPGGQGSGPGYTF. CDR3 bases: TGTGCCACCAGCAGACCCGGTGGACAGGGAAGCGGACCTGGCTACACCTTC. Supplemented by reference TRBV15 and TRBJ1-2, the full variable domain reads DAMVIQNPRYQVTQFGKPVTLSCSQTLNHNVMYWYQQKSSQAPKLLFHYYDKDFNNEADTPDNFQSRRPNTSFCFLDIRSPGLGDTAMYLCATSRPGGQGSGPGYTFGSGTRLTVV.

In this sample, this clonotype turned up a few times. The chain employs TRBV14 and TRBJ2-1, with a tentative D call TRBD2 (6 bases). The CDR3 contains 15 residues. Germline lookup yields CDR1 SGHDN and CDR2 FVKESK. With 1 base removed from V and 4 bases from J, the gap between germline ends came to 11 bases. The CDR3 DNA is TGTGCCAGCAGCCAAGTTAAGGGAGGATACAATGAGCAGTTCTTC. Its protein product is CASSQVKGGYNEQFF.

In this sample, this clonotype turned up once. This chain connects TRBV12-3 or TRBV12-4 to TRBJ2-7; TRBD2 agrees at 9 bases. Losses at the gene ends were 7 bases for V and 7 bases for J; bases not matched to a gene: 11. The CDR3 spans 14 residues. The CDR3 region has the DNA TGTGCCAGCAAACCGGACCTAGCGGGAAGTGAGCAGTACTTC. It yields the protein CASKPDLAGSEQYF.

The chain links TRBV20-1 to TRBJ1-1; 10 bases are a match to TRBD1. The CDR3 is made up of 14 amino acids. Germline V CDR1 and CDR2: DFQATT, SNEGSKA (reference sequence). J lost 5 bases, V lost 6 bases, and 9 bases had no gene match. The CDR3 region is CSALTGGAGTEAFF. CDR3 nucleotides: TGCAGTGCCTTGACAGGGGGCGCGGGGACTGAAGCTTTCTTT.

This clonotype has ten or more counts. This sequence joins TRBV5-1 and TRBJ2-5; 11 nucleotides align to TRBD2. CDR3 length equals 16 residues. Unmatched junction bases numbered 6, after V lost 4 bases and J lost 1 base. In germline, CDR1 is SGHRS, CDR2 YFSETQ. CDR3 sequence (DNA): TGCGCCAGCAGCCCATACGGGACTAGCGGCCAAGAGACCCAGTACTTC. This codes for CASSPYGTSGQETQYF. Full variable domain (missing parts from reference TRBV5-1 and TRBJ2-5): KAGVTQTPRYLIKTRGQQVTLSCSPISGHRSVSWYQQTPGQGLQFLFEYFSETQRNKGNFPGRFSGRQFSNSRSEMNVSTLELGDSALYLCASSPYGTSGQETQYFGPGTRLLVL.

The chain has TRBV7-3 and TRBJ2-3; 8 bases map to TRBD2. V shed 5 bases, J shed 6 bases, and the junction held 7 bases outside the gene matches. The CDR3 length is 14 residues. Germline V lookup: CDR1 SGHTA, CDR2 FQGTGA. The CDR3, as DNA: TGTGCCAGCAGCCTAGCGGGCACGACGGATACGCAGTATTTT. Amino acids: CASSLAGTTDTQYF. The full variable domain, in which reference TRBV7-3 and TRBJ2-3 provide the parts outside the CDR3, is GAGVSQTPSNKVTEKGKYVELRCDPISGHTALYWYRQSLGQGPEFLIYFQGTGAADDSGLPNDRFFAVRPEGSVSTLKIQRTERGDSAVYLCASSLAGTTDTQYFGPGTRLTVL.